This is a list of T cell receptor beta chains from one sample in a study of T cells in Graves' hyperthyroidism and ophthalmopathy. One entry per CDR3 protein, called by TCRdb with MiXCR from the multiplex PCR reads. The sample has some 650,000 distinct CDR3 sequences, around 16% seen once. Sequenced material: blood. The receptors were sampled from a woman between 35 and 50 years old with Graves' ophthalmopathy. Each CDR3 is given with its conserved first and last residue. Fields, in order: CDR3 protein, J gene, V gene.

cdr3_aa: CAISDRTVLNYGYTF
j_call: TRBJ1-2
v_call: TRBV10-3

cdr3_aa: CASSFGFNQPQHF
j_call: TRBJ1-5
v_call: TRBV11-2

cdr3_aa: CSASGLAPRTDTQYF
j_call: TRBJ2-3
v_call: TRBV20-1

cdr3_aa: CASSYSRGGLDTEAFF
j_call: TRBJ1-1
v_call: TRBV6-5

cdr3_aa: CASSVGPESPWAFF
j_call: TRBJ1-1
v_call: TRBV18

cdr3_aa: CASSEREGLRTNEKLFF
j_call: TRBJ1-4
v_call: TRBV6-1

cdr3_aa: CASSLRGPNQPQHF
j_call: TRBJ1-5
v_call: TRBV11-2

cdr3_aa: CASSSGLAHEQFF
j_call: TRBJ2-1
v_call: TRBV5-1

cdr3_aa: CASSLFRETGELFF
j_call: TRBJ2-2
v_call: TRBV5-1

cdr3_aa: CASMGGSDRYNEQFF
j_call: TRBJ2-1
v_call: TRBV12-3/TRBV12-4

cdr3_aa: CASSESRSPGGKLFF
j_call: TRBJ1-4
v_call: TRBV25-1

cdr3_aa: CASSQGMSGYTF
j_call: TRBJ1-2
v_call: TRBV4-1

cdr3_aa: CASPQGARSAFF
j_call: TRBJ1-1
v_call: TRBV2

cdr3_aa: CASSYPGQAMNTEAFF
j_call: TRBJ1-1
v_call: TRBV6-9

cdr3_aa: CSVARDLGEKLFF
j_call: TRBJ1-4
v_call: TRBV29-1

cdr3_aa: CAVRDSGSSTDTQYF
j_call: TRBJ2-3
v_call: TRBV11-2

cdr3_aa: CSARDLGVRGGYTF
j_call: TRBJ1-2
v_call: TRBV20-1

cdr3_aa: CASSLVASGGNEQFF
j_call: TRBJ2-1
v_call: TRBV5-1

cdr3_aa: CASRTSGRASGNEQFF
j_call: TRBJ2-1
v_call: TRBV28

cdr3_aa: CASSPGGSLSYNEQFF
j_call: TRBJ2-1
v_call: TRBV11-2

cdr3_aa: CSVGLLGLADYNEQFF
j_call: TRBJ2-1
v_call: TRBV29-1

cdr3_aa: CASSGGRTDTQYF
j_call: TRBJ2-3
v_call: TRBV10-1

cdr3_aa: CAISEYGPGLAGINEQFF
j_call: TRBJ2-1
v_call: TRBV10-3

cdr3_aa: CASSVQGAKQYF
j_call: TRBJ2-7
v_call: TRBV2

cdr3_aa: CSVEAGGTDTQYF
j_call: TRBJ2-3
v_call: TRBV29-1

cdr3_aa: CAAQRGTSDEQFF
j_call: TRBJ2-1
v_call: TRBV3-1

cdr3_aa: CASSRDLLGSGYTF
j_call: TRBJ1-2
v_call: TRBV3-1

cdr3_aa: CASSLGLAGGSIGTDTQYF
j_call: TRBJ2-3
v_call: TRBV6-1

cdr3_aa: CASRPSTSGTFNEQFF
j_call: TRBJ2-1
v_call: TRBV5-1

cdr3_aa: CASSPGDLWIKTNEKLFF
j_call: TRBJ1-4
v_call: TRBV18

cdr3_aa: CASKTYRGDTGELFF
j_call: TRBJ2-2
v_call: TRBV6-2/TRBV6-3

cdr3_aa: CASRPTRLQFTDTQYF
j_call: TRBJ2-3
v_call: TRBV12-3/TRBV12-4

cdr3_aa: CAWSRPTGDYEQYF
j_call: TRBJ2-7
v_call: TRBV30

cdr3_aa: CASSQRALGEKLFF
j_call: TRBJ1-4
v_call: TRBV3-1

cdr3_aa: CASNEIQGLANQPQHF
j_call: TRBJ1-5
v_call: TRBV7-8

cdr3_aa: CASSQDHPRVGTEAFF
j_call: TRBJ1-1
v_call: TRBV14

cdr3_aa: CSARSDRDYLQETQYF
j_call: TRBJ2-5
v_call: TRBV20-1

cdr3_aa: CASSSINTGELFF
j_call: TRBJ2-2
v_call: TRBV11-1

cdr3_aa: CASSYRGRTQETQYF
j_call: TRBJ2-5
v_call: TRBV3-1

cdr3_aa: CASNTWGGSDSTDTQYF
j_call: TRBJ2-3
v_call: TRBV12-3/TRBV12-4

cdr3_aa: CASSPLVGAQDYGYTF
j_call: TRBJ1-2
v_call: TRBV18

cdr3_aa: CSAQVGGEHQPQHF
j_call: TRBJ1-5
v_call: TRBV20-1

cdr3_aa: CASSHQGARNSPLHF
j_call: TRBJ1-6
v_call: TRBV6-5

cdr3_aa: CASSAALGQGLGGTEAFF
j_call: TRBJ1-1
v_call: TRBV5-5

cdr3_aa: CASSISSDPSGNTIYF
j_call: TRBJ1-3
v_call: TRBV18

cdr3_aa: CASSLGVQGDTQYF
j_call: TRBJ2-3
v_call: TRBV7-9

cdr3_aa: CASSFMTNSPLHF
j_call: TRBJ1-6
v_call: TRBV7-9

cdr3_aa: CASSSGLFNQPQHF
j_call: TRBJ1-5
v_call: TRBV5-6

cdr3_aa: CASSPGLAGGAGANVLTF
j_call: TRBJ2-6
v_call: TRBV7-3

cdr3_aa: CASSLWGRPGNNEQFF
j_call: TRBJ2-1
v_call: TRBV28

cdr3_aa: CSAREQGGMSNQPQHF
j_call: TRBJ1-5
v_call: TRBV20-1

cdr3_aa: CASSYSGSPLHF
j_call: TRBJ1-6
v_call: TRBV6-5

cdr3_aa: CASKGAKEETQYF
j_call: TRBJ2-5
v_call: TRBV4-2

cdr3_aa: CASSQVINEQYF
j_call: TRBJ2-7
v_call: TRBV3-1

cdr3_aa: CASSLNFPSTDTQYF
j_call: TRBJ2-3
v_call: TRBV3-1

cdr3_aa: CSARRGGIIEPQHF
j_call: TRBJ1-5
v_call: TRBV20-1

cdr3_aa: CASSPQEGNQPQHF
j_call: TRBJ1-5
v_call: TRBV5-1

cdr3_aa: CASSLKTQRTNTGELFF
j_call: TRBJ2-2
v_call: TRBV7-9

cdr3_aa: CASNVDRSSGYGYTF
j_call: TRBJ1-2
v_call: TRBV19

cdr3_aa: CASSEMRSSEAFF
j_call: TRBJ1-1
v_call: TRBV6-1